The 4 T cell receptor beta chains listed next were all sequenced from one sample in a study of CD8 T cells in ankylosing spondylitis. In TCRdb, the 5' RACE reads were re-called with MiXCR into one record per CDR3 protein. The data hold roughly 370,000 distinct CDR3 sequences, with 20% to 25% observed a single time. The study, taken as a whole, reports: Ankylosing spondylitis blood appeared to carry a characteristic TCR beta motif of under ten highly homologous variants.

Their antigen targets remain unknown. What was sequenced was blood, either unsorted or a sorted T cell fraction (not recorded which). These receptors all stem from a male donor with ankylosing spondylitis.

V and J are TRBV5-1 and TRBJ1-1; 7 positions agree with TRBD1. This CDR3 has 17 residues. J gave up 0 bases and V 3 bases, and 11 bases lay outside the gene matches. Germline CDR1 reads SGHRS; CDR2 reads YFSETQ. CDR3 sequence (DNA): TGCGCCAGCAGCTCGGGACAGAACTCCTGGATGAACACTGAAGCTTTCTTT. Translating it yields CASSSGQNSWMNTEAFF.

The rearrangement links TRBV20-1 to TRBJ1-2; TRBD1 is a possible D gene (5 bases). Trimming shortened V by 6 bases and J by 5 bases, and 13 bases separated the two germline ends. Germline V gene lookup returns CDR1 DFQATT and CDR2 SNEGSKA (reference sequence). This CDR3 is built from 12 residues. The CDR3 nucleotides read TGCAGTGCCCCAAGTGGGGGGTATGGCTACACCTTC. Protein sequence: CSAPSGGYGYTF.

This clonotype was observed a few times. The chain combines TRBV9 with TRBJ2-7; no reliable D call. Looked up from germline, CDR1 is SGDLS and CDR2 is YYNGEE. This CDR3 contains 15 residues. V was pared by 4 bases and J by 0 bases, with 14 bases between. The CDR3 DNA is TGTGCCAGCAGCCTCGCGACTGGCAGCTCCTACGAGCAGTACTTC. This translates into CASSLATGSSYEQYF.

This clonotype was found a few times. The chain joins TRBV5-1 to TRBJ2-5; D is possibly TRBD1 or TRBD2 (6 bases each). The germline gives CDR1 SGHRS, CDR2 YFSETQ. Trimming left V 4 bases short and J 1 base short, with 11 bases between. CDR3 length: 14 residues. The CDR3 nucleotides read TGCGCCAGCAGCGGCGGGACAATCCAAGAGACCCAGTACTTC. Amino acids: CASSGGTIQETQYF.